This TCR beta chain was sequenced for a study of response to subunit inactivated influenza vaccine. This clonotype has a handful of counts. TCRdb re-analysed the RT-PCR reads in MiXCR, keeping a single row per CDR3 protein. The sample lists roughly 550,000 distinct CDR3 sequences; roughly a quarter were seen once. These data also formed part of another study, on T cells expressing NK-cell markers. Per that study: For TCR beta, cDNA was produced by 5'RACE template switching with UMIs. Cells sorted as CD3+CD56+NKG2C+, CD3+CD56+NKG2C- and CD3+CD56-NKG2C+ T cells supplied the TCR beta repertoires. Each of roughly 6 donors carried dominant NKG2C+ clonotypes accounting for about 1.0-7.5% of CD8+ T cells. Whether expanded NKG2C-expressing T cell clones recognize HCMV is unknown.

This TCR came from a man aged 45-65 years who received an inactivated influenza vaccine. Sequences were derived from CD4+ T cells sorted from PBMCs, sampled 11 to 12 days after vaccination.

In DNA, the CDR3 is TGTGCCAGCAGTGAATATCAGGGGGGCCGAGAGACCCAGTACTTC. This gives the protein CASSEYQGGRETQYF. The gene calls are TRBV25-1 and TRBJ2-5, with a weak D call TRBD1 (7 bases). Germline CDR1 and CDR2: MGHDK and SYGVNS. The CDR3 covers 15 residues. V was pared by 0 bases and J by 4 bases, with 12 bases between. The full variable domain, its missing parts supplied by reference TRBV25-1 and TRBJ2-5, is EADIYQTPRYLVIGTGKKITLECSQTMGHDKMYWYQQDPGMELHLIHYSYGVNSTEKGDLSSESTVSRIRTEHFPLTLESARPSHTSQYLCASSEYQGGRETQYFGPGTRLLVL.